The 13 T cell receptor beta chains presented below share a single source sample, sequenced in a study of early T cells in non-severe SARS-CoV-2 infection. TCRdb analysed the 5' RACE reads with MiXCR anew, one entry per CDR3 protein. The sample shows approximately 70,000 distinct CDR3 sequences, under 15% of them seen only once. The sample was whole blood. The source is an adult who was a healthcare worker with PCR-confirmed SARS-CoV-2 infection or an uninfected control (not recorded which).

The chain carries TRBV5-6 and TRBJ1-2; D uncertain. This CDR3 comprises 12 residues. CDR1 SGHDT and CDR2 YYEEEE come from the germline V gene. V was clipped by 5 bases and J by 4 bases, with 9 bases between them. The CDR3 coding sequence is TGTGCCAGCAGTGACACTTTCTATGGCTACACCTTC. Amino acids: CASSDTFYGYTF.

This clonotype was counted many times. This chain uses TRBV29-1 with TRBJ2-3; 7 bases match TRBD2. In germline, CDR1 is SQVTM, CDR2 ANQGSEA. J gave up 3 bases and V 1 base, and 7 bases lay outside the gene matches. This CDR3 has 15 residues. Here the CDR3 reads CSVEVGGSRTDTQYF. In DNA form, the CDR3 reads TGCAGCGTTGAAGTGGGCGGGAGTAGGACAGATACGCAGTATTTT.

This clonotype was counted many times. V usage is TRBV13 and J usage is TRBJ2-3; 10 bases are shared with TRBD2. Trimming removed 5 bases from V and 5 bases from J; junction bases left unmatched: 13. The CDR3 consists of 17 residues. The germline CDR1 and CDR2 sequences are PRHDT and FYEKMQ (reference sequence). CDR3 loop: CASSNPPTSGEGDTQYF. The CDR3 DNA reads TGTGCCAGCAGCAACCCCCCAACTAGCGGGGAGGGAGATACGCAGTATTTT.

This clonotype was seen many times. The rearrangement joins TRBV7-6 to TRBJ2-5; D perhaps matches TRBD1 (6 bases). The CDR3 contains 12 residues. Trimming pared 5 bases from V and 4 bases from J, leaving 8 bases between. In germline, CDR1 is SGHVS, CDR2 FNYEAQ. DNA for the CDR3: TGTGCCAGCAGCCAGGACAGAGAGACCCAGTACTTC. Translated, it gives CASSQDRETQYF.

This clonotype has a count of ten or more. CDR3 region: CASSLHPAGVEAFF. The CDR3 DNA sequence: TGTGCCAGCAGCTTACACCCCGCAGGGGTTGAAGCTTTCTTT. The chain combines TRBV11-2 with TRBJ1-1, with D possibly TRBD1 on 6 matching bases. The germline gives CDR1 SGHAT, CDR2 FQNNGV. The CDR3 consists of 14 residues. V was shortened by 2 bases and J by 7 bases, with 14 bases between the two germline ends. The full variable domain, its missing parts supplied by reference TRBV11-2 and TRBJ1-1, is EAGVAQSPRYKIIEKRQSVAFWCNPISGHATLYWYQQILGQGPKLLIQFQNNGVVDDSQLPKDRFSAERLKGVDSTLKIQPAKLEDSAVYLCASSLHPAGVEAFFGQGTRLTVV.

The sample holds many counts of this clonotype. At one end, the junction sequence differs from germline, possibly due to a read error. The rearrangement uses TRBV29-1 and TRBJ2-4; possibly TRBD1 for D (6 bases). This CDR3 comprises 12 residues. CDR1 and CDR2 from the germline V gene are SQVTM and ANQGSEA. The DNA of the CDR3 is TGCAGCGTTGAACAGGGACAAAAGATTCAGTACTTC. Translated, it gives CSVEQGQKIQYF.

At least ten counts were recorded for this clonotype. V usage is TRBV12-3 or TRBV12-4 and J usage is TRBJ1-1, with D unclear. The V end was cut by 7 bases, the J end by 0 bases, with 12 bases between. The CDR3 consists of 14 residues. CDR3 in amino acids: CASTDAGMNTEAFF. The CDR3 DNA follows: TGTGCCAGCACCGATGCTGGTATGAACACTGAAGCTTTCTTT.

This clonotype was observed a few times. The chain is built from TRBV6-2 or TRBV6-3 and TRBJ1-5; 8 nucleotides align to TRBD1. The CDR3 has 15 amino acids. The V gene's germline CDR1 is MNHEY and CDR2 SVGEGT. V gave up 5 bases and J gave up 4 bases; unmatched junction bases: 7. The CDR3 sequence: CASSGRDRSNQPQHF. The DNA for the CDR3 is TGTGCCAGCAGTGGCCGGGACAGGAGTAATCAGCCCCAGCATTTT.

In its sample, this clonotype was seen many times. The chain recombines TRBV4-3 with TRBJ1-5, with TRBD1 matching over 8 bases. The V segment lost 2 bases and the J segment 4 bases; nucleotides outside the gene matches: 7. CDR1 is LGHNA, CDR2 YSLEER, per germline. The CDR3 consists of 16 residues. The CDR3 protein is CASSQTGQGLNQPQHF. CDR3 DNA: TGCGCCAGCAGCCAAACCGGACAGGGTTTAAATCAGCCCCAGCATTTT.

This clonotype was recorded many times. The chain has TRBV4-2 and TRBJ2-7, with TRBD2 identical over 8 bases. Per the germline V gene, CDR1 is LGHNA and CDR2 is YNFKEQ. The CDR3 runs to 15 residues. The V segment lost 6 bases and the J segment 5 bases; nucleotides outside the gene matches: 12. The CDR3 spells CASSPQSGGSDEQYF. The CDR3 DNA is TGTGCCAGCAGTCCTCAGAGCGGGGGATCTGACGAGCAGTACTTC.

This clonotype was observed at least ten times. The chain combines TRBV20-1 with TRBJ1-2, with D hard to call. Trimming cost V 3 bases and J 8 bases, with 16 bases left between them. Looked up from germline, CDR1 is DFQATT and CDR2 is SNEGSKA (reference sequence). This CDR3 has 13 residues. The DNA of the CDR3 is TGCAGTGCTAGTTGGGCCTCCAGTGCGGGCTACACCTTC. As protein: CSASWASSAGYTF.

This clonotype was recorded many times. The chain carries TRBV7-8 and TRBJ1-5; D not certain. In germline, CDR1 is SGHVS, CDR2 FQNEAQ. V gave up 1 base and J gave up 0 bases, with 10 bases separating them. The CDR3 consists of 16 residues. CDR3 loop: CASSLETGYSNQPQHF. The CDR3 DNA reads TGTGCCAGCAGCTTAGAGACGGGCTATAGCAATCAGCCCCAGCATTTT.

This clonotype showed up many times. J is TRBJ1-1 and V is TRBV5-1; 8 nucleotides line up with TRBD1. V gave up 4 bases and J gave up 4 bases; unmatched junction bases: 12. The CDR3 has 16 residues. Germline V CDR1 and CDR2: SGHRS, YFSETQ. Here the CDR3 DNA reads TGCGCCAGCAGCCCGCGGACAGGGAACCCCCTCACTGAAGCTTTCTTT. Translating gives CASSPRTGNPLTEAFF.